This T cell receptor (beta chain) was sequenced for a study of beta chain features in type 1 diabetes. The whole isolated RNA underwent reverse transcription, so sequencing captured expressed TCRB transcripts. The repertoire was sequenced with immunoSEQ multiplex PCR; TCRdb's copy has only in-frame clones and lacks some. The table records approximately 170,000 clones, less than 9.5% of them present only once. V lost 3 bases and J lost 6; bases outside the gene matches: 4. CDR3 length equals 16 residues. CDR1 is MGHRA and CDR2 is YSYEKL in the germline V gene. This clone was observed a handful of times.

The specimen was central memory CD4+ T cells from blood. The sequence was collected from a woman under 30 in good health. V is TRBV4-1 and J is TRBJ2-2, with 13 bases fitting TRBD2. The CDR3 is CASSQRTSGGPGELFF. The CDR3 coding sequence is TGCGCCAGCAGCCAGCGGACTAGCGGGGGCCCCGGGGAGCTGTTTTTT.